The 20 T cell receptor beta chains presented below share a single source sample, sequenced in a study of blood T cells in healthy people across ages. Together with a sample-barcoded 5' primer, a J-beta primer mix was included in a second PCR lasting 7 to 11 cycles. TCRdb processed the 5' RACE reads anew with MiXCR; each CDR3 protein has one entry. The sample has 720,000 or so distinct CDR3 sequences, around 41% seen once; the top ten hold about 30%. Sequencing was performed on blood. Every receptor here comes from an elderly man in good health.

This clonotype was found many times. This chain connects TRBV7-2 to TRBJ1-4; D unclear. Trimming removed 5 bases at V and 1 base at J, with 11 bases between. The germline V gene encodes CDR1 SGHTA and CDR2 FQGNSA. The length of the CDR3 is 15 residues. This CDR3 is CASSKDPVTNEKLFF. The CDR3 DNA follows: TGTGCCAGCAGCAAGGATCCCGTAACTAATGAAAAACTGTTTTTT. The full variable domain, its missing parts supplied by reference TRBV7-2 and TRBJ1-4, is GAGVSQSPSNKVTEKGKDVELRCDPISGHTALYWYRQSLGQGLEFLIYFQGNSAPDKSGLPSDRFSAERTGGSVSTLTIQRTQQEDSAVYLCASSKDPVTNEKLFFGSGTQLSVL.

Notes on this clonotype: Just one base apart from a much larger clone, this may be a read error. This chain links TRBV6-5 with TRBJ1-1; D is perhaps TRBD1 (6 bases). Germline lookup yields CDR1 MNHEY and CDR2 SVGAGI. V dropped 2 bases and J dropped 9 bases, with 19 bases sitting between them. This CDR3 is 15 amino acids long. This chain's CDR3 is CASSYAATGTTKAFF. The CDR3 nucleotides are TGTGCCAGCAGTTACGCGGCCACCGGGACAACAAAAGCTTTCTTT.

This clonotype was seen ten or more times. The V and J genes are TRBV7-2 and TRBJ2-3, with D unresolved. The CDR3 totals 12 residues. From germline, CDR1 is SGHTA and CDR2 FQGNSA. The V end lost 5 bases, the J end lost 2 bases, and 5 bases lay between the germline ends. CDR3 amino acids: CASSPTTDTQYF. For the CDR3, the DNA is TGTGCCAGCAGCCCCACCACAGATACGCAGTATTTT.

This clonotype was picked up one time. One base away lies a much larger clone, so this may be a sequencing read error. This chain connects TRBV7-2 to TRBJ2-5; 8 bases fit TRBD2. The J call could be wrong; TRBJ2-1 is a better fit for the DNA end. CDR1 SGHTA and CDR2 FQGNSA come from the germline V gene. This CDR3 is 16 amino acids long. CDR3 residues: CASSSGVAGFQETQFF. The CDR3, as DNA: TGTGCCAGCAGCAGTGGTGTAGCGGGATTCCAAGAGACCCAGTTCTTC.

This clonotype has at least ten counts. CDR3 sequence: CAISEAGLTDTQYF. The DNA of the CDR3 is TGTGCCATCAGTGAGGCGGGCCTCACAGATACGCAGTATTTT. The V and J genes are TRBV10-3 and TRBJ2-3; tentative D call: TRBD2 (5 bases). V was trimmed by 2 bases and J by 2 bases, leaving 8 bases between them. The germline V gene encodes CDR1 ENHRY and CDR2 SYGVKD. CDR3 size: 14 residues.

The chain joins TRBV5-1 to TRBJ2-5; 15 bases agree with TRBD2. This CDR3 has 18 amino acids. The J segment lost 4 bases and the V segment lost 3 bases, leaving 10 bases of the junction unmatched. Germline values: CDR1 SGHRS, CDR2 YFSETQ. In DNA form, the CDR3 reads TGCGCCAGCAGCTCCAGGACTAGCGGGAGGGCCGGGGCAGAGACCCAGTACTTC. Amino acid sequence: CASSSRTSGRAGAETQYF. Using reference TRBV5-1 and TRBJ2-5 for the parts outside the CDR3, the full variable domain is KAGVTQTPRYLIKTRGQQVTLSCSPISGHRSVSWYQQTPGQGLQFLFEYFSETQRNKGNFPGRFSGRQFSNSRSEMNVSTLELGDSALYLCASSSRTSGRAGAETQYFGPGTRLLVL.

This clonotype has just a few counts. This chain links TRBV3-1 with TRBJ2-5, with D possibly TRBD2 on 5 matching bases. From germline, CDR1 is LGHDT and CDR2 YNNKEL (reference sequence). CDR3 length: 14 amino acids. With 4 bases removed from V and 3 bases from J, the gap between germline ends came to 12 bases. In DNA, the CDR3 is TGTGCCAGCAGCCCTCCGGGAAGGGAAGAGACCCAGTACTTC. Protein: CASSPPGREETQYF.

This clonotype turned up a few times. This chain connects TRBV7-9 to TRBJ2-2, with D possibly being TRBD2 (5 bases). CDR3 length: 14 residues. Trimming pared 5 bases from V and 5 bases from J, leaving 12 bases between. Germline CDR1 SEHNR, CDR2 FQNEAQ (reference sequence). The CDR3 nucleotides are TGTGCCAGCAGCGCGGAGGTGGTGACCGGGGAGCTGTTTTTT. It translates to CASSAEVVTGELFF.

The CDR3 region has the DNA TGCAGCGTTGAGGACCTCTATGGCTACACCTTC. Translating it yields CSVEDLYGYTF. This rearrangement joins TRBV29-1 to TRBJ1-2; D is undetermined. The CDR3 has 11 amino acids. V lost 3 bases and J lost 4, with 6 bases in between. CDR1 is SQVTM and CDR2 is ANQGSEA in the germline V gene.

The table lists this clonotype with many counts. J is TRBJ2-7 and V is TRBV6-2 or TRBV6-3; 11 bases are a match to TRBD2. The CDR3 sequence is 14 residues long. Germline lookup yields CDR1 MNHEY and CDR2 SVGEGT. J lost 2 bases, V lost 7 bases, and 4 bases had no gene match. CDR3 in amino acids: CASILGLAAYEQYF. CDR3 DNA: TGTGCCAGCATCCTGGGACTAGCGGCCTACGAGCAGTACTTC.

The rearrangement uses TRBV7-9 and TRBJ2-1; D possibly matches TRBD1 or TRBD2 (5 bases each). Trimming removed 5 bases from V and 5 bases from J, with 13 bases in between. The CDR3 covers 14 residues. Per the germline V gene, CDR1 is SEHNR and CDR2 is FQNEAQ (reference sequence). The CDR3: CASSPLAGNNEQFF. CDR3 in DNA: TGTGCCAGCAGCCCCCTAGCAGGGAACAATGAGCAGTTCTTC.

This clonotype was detected ten times or more. The V and J genes are TRBV20-1 and TRBJ2-6, with D uncertain. The CDR3 loop spans 16 amino acids. Germline-derived CDR1 and CDR2 are DFQATT and SNEGSKA (reference sequence). Trimming shortened V by 0 bases and J by 1 base, and 10 bases separated the two germline ends. In DNA, the CDR3 is TGCAGTGCTAGAGAGGGCCCGACATCTGGGGCCAACGTCCTGACTTTC. Amino acid sequence: CSAREGPTSGANVLTF.

This clonotype has at least ten counts. This chain connects TRBV11-2 to TRBJ2-3; TRBD2 matches at 10 bases. CDR3 length: 15 amino acids. CDR1 is SGHAT and CDR2 is FQNNGV in the germline V gene. V shed 5 bases and J 1 base; nucleotides not matched to a gene: 3. DNA for the CDR3: TGTGCCAGCAGCGCCCTAGCGGGGGGCACAGATACGCAGTATTTT. It codes for CASSALAGGTDTQYF.

V is TRBV7-9 and J is TRBJ2-7; 7 bases fit TRBD1. Unmatched junction bases numbered 16, after V lost 6 bases and J lost 2 bases. Germline CDR1 reads SEHNR; CDR2 reads FQNEAQ (reference sequence). CDR3 length: 17 residues. CDR3 loop: CASSPDRVSSVTYEQYF. The CDR3 DNA reads TGTGCCAGCAGTCCCGACAGGGTTAGTTCCGTCACCTACGAGCAGTACTTC.

In its sample, this clonotype was seen once. Possible read error: a much larger clone is one base away. The chain recombines TRBV20-1 with TRBJ2-6; no reliable D call. There are 15 residues in the CDR3. The germline V and J ends were trimmed by 4 bases and 1 base, with 11 bases remaining between them. Germline V lookup: CDR1 DFQATT, CDR2 SNEGSKA (reference sequence). In nucleotides, the CDR3 is TGCAGTGCTACAATCAGTAGGTCTGGGGCCAACGTCCTGACTTTC. Translating it yields CSATISRSGANVLTF.

The V gene is TRBV10-3, the J gene TRBJ2-3; no clear D gene. Trimming stripped 11 bases from V and 6 bases from J, with 12 bases between. The germline V gene has CDR1 ENHRY and CDR2 SYGVKD. This CDR3 has 11 residues. CDR3 DNA sequence: TGTGCCGTCGAATATAGGGATACGCAGTATTTT. Encoded protein: CAVEYRDTQYF.

This clonotype was seen more than once but under ten times. The J gene is TRBJ2-7, the V gene TRBV7-2; TRBD2 might be the D (6 bases). This CDR3 is built from 16 residues. V lost 1 base to trimming and J lost 0 bases, with 13 bases between them. Looked up from germline, CDR1 is SGHTA and CDR2 is FQGNSA. CDR3 in amino acids: CASSLVSGLSSYEQYF. In DNA form, the CDR3 reads TGTGCCAGCAGCTTAGTGAGCGGGCTGAGCTCCTACGAGCAGTACTTC. Variable domain in full (rest from reference TRBV7-2 and TRBJ2-7): GAGVSQSPSNKVTEKGKDVELRCDPISGHTALYWYRQSLGQGLEFLIYFQGNSAPDKSGLPSDRFSAERTGGSVSTLTIQRTQQEDSAVYLCASSLVSGLSSYEQYFGPGTRLTVT.

V usage is TRBV19 and J usage is TRBJ2-1; D perhaps matches TRBD2 (7 bases). Germline lookup yields CDR1 LNHDA and CDR2 SQIVND (reference sequence). The V and J ends lost 1 base and 2 bases respectively, with 12 bases between them. The length of the CDR3 is 16 residues. CDR3 amino acids: CASSIGEGGAYNEQFF. The CDR3 DNA follows: TGTGCCAGTAGTATAGGGGAAGGGGGGGCCTACAATGAGCAGTTCTTC.

This clonotype was counted a few times. The chain recombines TRBV6-2 or TRBV6-3 with TRBJ1-2, with D uncertain. Trimming removed 0 bases from V and 4 bases from J, with 15 bases in between. Germline CDR1 MNHEY, CDR2 SVGEGT. This CDR3 contains 16 residues. Written as DNA, the CDR3 is TGTGCCAGCAGTTACTCAACGGGGAAACTAATCTATGGCTACACCTTC. Amino acid sequence: CASSYSTGKLIYGYTF.

The J gene is TRBJ2-1, the V gene TRBV20-1, with no clear D. Germline loops: CDR1 DFQATT, CDR2 SNEGSKA (reference sequence). This CDR3 spans 13 amino acids. V lost 0 bases and J 4 bases, leaving 7 bases between the germline ends. CDR3: CSARDRTYNEQFF. CDR3 nucleotides: TGCAGTGCTAGAGACAGGACGTACAATGAGCAGTTCTTC.